This T cell receptor beta chain was identified during a study of blood T cell repertoires in COVID-19. The V gene end was trimmed by 2 bases and the J gene end by 7 bases; junction bases not matched to a gene: 6. The CDR3 contains 14 residues. Looked up from germline, CDR1 is SGDLS and CDR2 is YYNGEE. Only one count was recorded for this clone. Other DNA sequences in this specimen translate into the identical CDR3. Authors' analysis steps: Estimated nucleated cell counts came from reference gene primer amplification. Data came from immunoSEQ multiplex PCR; TCRdb stores just in-frame clones and leaves some out. D and trimming come from the DNA, and the V and J calls and clone size come from that table. This table has roughly 230,000 clones, around 82% appearing once.

V gene TRBV9 combines with J gene TRBJ2-7; 10 bases map to TRBD1. The specimen sequenced was PBMCs or T cells enriched from blood (not recorded which). The sequence came from a man aged 50 to 60 who had recovered from COVID-19. The CDR3 loop is CASSVRQGAGEQYF. The DNA of the CDR3 is TGTGCCAGCAGCGTCCGACAGGGGGCAGGGGAGCAGTACTTC.